This TCR beta chain comes out of a study of blood T cell repertoires in COVID-19. The CDR3 contains 13 residues. V gave up 6 bases and J gave up 1 base, with 9 bases separating them. Per the germline V gene, CDR1 is ENHRY and CDR2 is SYGVKD. Original methodology: Reference gene primer amplification gave estimated nucleated cell counts. Clones were sequenced by immunoSEQ multiplex PCR, and TCRdb holds only the in-frame ones, with some missing. That table furnishes V, J and clone size, whereas the DNA furnished D and trimming. The table lists roughly 43,000 clones, about 80% of them singletons. The receptor comes from a woman aged 55-70 years with acute or convalescent COVID-19. Sample: peripheral blood. The chain couples TRBV10-3 to TRBJ1-1; D gene unclear. The CDR3 sequence: CAISPYGNTEAFF. The CDR3 DNA reads as TGTGCCATCAGCCCTTACGGGAACACTGAAGCTTTCTTT.